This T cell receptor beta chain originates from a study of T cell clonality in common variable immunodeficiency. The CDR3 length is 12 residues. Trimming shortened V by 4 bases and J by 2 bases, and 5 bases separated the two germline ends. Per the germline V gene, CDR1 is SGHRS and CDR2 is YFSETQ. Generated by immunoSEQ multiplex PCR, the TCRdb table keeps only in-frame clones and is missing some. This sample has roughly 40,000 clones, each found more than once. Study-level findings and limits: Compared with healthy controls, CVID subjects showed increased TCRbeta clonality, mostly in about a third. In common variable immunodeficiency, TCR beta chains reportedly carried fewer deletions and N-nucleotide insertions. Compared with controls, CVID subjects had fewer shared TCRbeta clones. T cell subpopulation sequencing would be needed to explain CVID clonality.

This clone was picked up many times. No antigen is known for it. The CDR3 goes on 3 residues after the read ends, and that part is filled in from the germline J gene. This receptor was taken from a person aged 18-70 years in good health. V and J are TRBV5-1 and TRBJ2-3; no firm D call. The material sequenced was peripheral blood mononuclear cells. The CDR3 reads CASSTDTDTQYF. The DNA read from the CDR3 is TGCGCCAGCAGCACAGACACAGATACG.